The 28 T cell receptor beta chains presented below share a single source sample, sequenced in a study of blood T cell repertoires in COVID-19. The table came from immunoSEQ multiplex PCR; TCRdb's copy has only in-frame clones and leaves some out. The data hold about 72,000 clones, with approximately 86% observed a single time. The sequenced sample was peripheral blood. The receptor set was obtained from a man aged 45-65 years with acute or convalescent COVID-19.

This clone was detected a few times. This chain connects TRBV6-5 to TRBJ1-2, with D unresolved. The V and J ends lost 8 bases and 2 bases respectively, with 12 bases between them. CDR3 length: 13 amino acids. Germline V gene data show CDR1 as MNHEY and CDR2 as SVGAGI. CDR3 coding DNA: TGTGCCAGCCGCTCGTCCAGAAACTATGGCTACACCTTC. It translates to CASRSSRNYGYTF.

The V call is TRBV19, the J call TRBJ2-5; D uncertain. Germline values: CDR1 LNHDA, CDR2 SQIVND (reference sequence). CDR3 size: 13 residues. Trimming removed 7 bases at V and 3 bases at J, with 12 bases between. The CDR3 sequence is CASKIDGEETQYF. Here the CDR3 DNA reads TGTGCCAGTAAGATTGATGGAGAAGAGACCCAGTACTTC.

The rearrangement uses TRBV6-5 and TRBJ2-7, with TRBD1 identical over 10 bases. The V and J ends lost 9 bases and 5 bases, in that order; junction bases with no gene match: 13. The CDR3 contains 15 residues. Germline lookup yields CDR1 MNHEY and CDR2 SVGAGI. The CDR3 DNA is TGTGCCAGTAACAAACCGGGACAGGGGTTTAACGAGCAGTACTTC. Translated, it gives CASNKPGQGFNEQYF.

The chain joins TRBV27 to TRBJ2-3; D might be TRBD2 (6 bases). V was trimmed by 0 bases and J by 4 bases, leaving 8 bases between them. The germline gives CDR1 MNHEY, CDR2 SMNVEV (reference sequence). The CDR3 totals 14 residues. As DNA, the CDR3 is TGTGCCAGCAGTTTATCCGGGGAGGCAGATACGCAGTATTTT. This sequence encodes CASSLSGEADTQYF.

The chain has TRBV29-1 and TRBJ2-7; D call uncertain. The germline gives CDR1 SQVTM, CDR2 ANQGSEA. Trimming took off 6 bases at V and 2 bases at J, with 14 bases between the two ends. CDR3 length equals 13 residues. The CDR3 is CSVVTTKTYEQYF. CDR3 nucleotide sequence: TGCAGCGTGGTAACCACAAAAACCTACGAGCAGTACTTC.

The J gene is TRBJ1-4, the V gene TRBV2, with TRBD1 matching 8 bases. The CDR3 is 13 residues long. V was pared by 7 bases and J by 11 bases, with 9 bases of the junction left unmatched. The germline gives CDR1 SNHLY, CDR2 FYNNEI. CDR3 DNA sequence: TGTGCCAGCAACGGCCAGGGGGCACTCAAACTGTTTTTT. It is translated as CASNGQGALKLFF. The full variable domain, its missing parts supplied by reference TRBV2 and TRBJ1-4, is EPEVTQTPSHQVTQMGQEVILRCVPISNHLYFYWYRQILGQKVEFLVSFYNNEISEKSEIFDDQFSVERPDGSNFTLKIRSTKLEDSAMYFCASNGQGALKLFFGSGTQLSVL.

The CDR3 DNA is TGTGCCAGCAGCTTAGACACGGGCCGCGCGGGAACTCATGGGCAGTACTTC. It translates to CASSLDTGRAGTHGQYF. V and J are TRBV7-2 and TRBJ2-7; a weak D match, TRBD2 (6 bases). CDR3 length equals 17 residues. V lost 1 base, J lost 9 bases, and 25 bases lay in between. CDR1 and CDR2 from the germline V gene are SGHTA and FQGNSA.

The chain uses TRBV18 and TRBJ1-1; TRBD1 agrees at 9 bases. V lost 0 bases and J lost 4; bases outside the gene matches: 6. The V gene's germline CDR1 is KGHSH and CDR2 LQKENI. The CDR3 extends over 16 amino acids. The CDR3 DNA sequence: TGTGCCAGCTCACCACCAAGCGGACAGGGGACCACTGAAGCTTTCTTT. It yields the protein CASSPPSGQGTTEAFF.

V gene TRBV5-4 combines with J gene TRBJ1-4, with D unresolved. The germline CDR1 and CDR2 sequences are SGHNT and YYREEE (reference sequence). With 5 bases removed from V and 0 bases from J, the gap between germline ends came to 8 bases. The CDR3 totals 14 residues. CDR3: CASSPGATNEKLFF. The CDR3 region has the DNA TGTGCCAGCAGTCCAGGCGCAACTAATGAAAAACTGTTTTTT.

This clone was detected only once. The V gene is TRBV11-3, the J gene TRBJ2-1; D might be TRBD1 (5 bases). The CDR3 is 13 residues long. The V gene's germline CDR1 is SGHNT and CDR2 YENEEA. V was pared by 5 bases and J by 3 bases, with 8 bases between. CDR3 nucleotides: TGTGCCAGCAGCCCCGACAGCTACAATGAGCAGTTCTTC. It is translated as CASSPDSYNEQFF.

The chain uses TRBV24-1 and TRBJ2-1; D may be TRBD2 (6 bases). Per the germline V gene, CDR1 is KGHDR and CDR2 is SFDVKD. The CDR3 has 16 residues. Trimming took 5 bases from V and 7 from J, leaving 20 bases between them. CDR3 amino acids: CATSGAGTLSSNEQFF. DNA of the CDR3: TGTGCCACCAGTGGCGCCGGGACTCTAAGCTCGAATGAGCAGTTCTTC.

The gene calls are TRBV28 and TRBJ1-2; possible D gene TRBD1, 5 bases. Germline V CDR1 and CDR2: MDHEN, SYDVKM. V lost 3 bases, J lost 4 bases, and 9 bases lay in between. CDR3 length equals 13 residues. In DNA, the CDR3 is TGTGCCAGCAGTTTGGCAGGGTCCTATGGCTACACCTTC. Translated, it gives CASSLAGSYGYTF.

CDR3 protein: CASSIGARRTEAFF. CDR3 coding DNA: TGTGCCAGTAGTATTGGGGCAAGACGAACTGAAGCTTTCTTT. The V call is TRBV19, the J call TRBJ1-1; TRBD1 is a possible D gene (5 bases). Germline CDR1 is LNHDA and CDR2 is SQIVND (reference sequence). CDR3 length: 14 amino acids. Trimming cost V 3 bases and J 5 bases, with 13 bases left between them.

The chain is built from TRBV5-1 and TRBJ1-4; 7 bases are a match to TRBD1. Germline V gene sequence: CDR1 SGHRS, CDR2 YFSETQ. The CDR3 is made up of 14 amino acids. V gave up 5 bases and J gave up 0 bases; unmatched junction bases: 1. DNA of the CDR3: TGCGCCAGCAGGGGGACAGCAACTAATGAAAAACTGTTTTTT. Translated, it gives CASRGTATNEKLFF.

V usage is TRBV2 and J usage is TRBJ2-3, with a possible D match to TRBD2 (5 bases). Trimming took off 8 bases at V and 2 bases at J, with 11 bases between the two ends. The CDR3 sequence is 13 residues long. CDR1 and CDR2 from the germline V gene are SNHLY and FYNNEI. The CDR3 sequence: CASQDSHTDTQYF. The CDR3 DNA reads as TGTGCCAGCCAGGACTCTCACACAGATACGCAGTATTTT.

The DNA of the CDR3 is TGTGCCAGTAGCCTGGGAGGGGTCGGGACTGAAGCTTTCTTT. Residues: CASSLGGVGTEAFF. The chain employs TRBV19 and TRBJ1-1, with D tentatively TRBD1 (5 bases). This CDR3 region has 14 residues. Germline-derived CDR1 and CDR2 are LNHDA and SQIVND (reference sequence). The V end was cut by 6 bases, the J end by 5 bases, with 16 bases between.

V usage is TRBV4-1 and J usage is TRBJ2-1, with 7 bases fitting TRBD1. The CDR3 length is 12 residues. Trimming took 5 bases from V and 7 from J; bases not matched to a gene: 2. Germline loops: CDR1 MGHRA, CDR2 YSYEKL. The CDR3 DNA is TGCGCCAGCAGCGTGGACAGGAATGAGCAGTTCTTC. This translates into CASSVDRNEQFF.

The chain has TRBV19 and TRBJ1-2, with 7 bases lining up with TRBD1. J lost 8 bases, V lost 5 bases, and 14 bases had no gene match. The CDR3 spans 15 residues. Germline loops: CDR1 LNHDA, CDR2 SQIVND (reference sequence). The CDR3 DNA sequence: TGTGCCAGTAGTGACTCGGGACAGCAGCCTCCGGGCTACACCTTC. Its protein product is CASSDSGQQPPGYTF.

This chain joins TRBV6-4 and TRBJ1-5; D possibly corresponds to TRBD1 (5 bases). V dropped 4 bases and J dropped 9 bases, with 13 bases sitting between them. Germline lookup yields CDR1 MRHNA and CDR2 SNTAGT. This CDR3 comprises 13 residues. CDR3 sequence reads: CASSGQGPLPQHF. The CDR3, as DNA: TGTGCCAGCAGTGGTCAGGGTCCCTTGCCCCAGCATTTT.

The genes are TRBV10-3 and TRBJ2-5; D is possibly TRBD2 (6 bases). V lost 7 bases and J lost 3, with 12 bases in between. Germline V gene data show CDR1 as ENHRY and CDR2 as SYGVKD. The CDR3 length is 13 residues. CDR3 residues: CAINRGTEETQYF. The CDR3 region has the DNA TGTGCCATCAACCGGGGGACGGAAGAGACCCAGTACTTC.

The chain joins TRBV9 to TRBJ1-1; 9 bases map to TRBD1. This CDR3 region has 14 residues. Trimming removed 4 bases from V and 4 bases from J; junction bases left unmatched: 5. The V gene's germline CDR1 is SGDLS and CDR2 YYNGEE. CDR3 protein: CASSFTGGTTEAFF. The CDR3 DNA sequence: TGTGCCAGCAGCTTCACAGGGGGCACCACTGAAGCTTTCTTT.

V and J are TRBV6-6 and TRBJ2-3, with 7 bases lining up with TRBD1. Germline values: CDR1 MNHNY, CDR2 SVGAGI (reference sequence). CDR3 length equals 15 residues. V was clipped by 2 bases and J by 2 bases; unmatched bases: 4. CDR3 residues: CASSYGQGDTDTQYF. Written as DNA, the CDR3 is TGTGCCAGCAGTTACGGGCAGGGGGACACAGATACGCAGTATTTT.

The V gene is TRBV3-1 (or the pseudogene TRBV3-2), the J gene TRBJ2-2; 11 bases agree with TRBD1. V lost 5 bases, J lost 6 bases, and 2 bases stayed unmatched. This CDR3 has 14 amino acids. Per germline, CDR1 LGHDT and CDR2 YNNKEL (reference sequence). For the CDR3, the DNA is TGTGCCAGCAGCATGGACAGGGGGCCCGGGGAGCTGTTTTTT. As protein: CASSMDRGPGELFF.

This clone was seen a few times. The chain's CDR3 is CASSLLAGATGELFF. For the CDR3, the DNA is TGCGCCAGCAGCTTGCTAGCGGGGGCCACCGGGGAGCTGTTTTTT. The rearrangement joins TRBV5-1 to TRBJ2-2; TRBD2 aligns across 10 bases. Per germline, CDR1 SGHRS and CDR2 YFSETQ. V dropped 1 base and J dropped 4; count of bases not matched to a gene: 1. There are 15 residues in the CDR3.

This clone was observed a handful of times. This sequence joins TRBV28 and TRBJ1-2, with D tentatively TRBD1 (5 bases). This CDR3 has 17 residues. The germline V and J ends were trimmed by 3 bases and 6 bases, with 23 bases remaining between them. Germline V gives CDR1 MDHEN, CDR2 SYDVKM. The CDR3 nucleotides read TGTGCCAGCAGTTTTTATTCAGGGCAATTCATCTCAAATGGCTACACCTTC. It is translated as CASSFYSGQFISNGYTF.

CDR3 nucleotides: TGTGCCAGTTTCGAGGACACGATCAGCTATGGCTACACCTTC. Translation gives CASFEDTISYGYTF. This chain links TRBV19 with TRBJ1-2, with a possible D match to TRBD1 (5 bases). Looked up from germline, CDR1 is LNHDA and CDR2 is SQIVND (reference sequence). V lost 8 bases, J lost 4 bases, and 17 bases lay in between. CDR3 length equals 14 residues.

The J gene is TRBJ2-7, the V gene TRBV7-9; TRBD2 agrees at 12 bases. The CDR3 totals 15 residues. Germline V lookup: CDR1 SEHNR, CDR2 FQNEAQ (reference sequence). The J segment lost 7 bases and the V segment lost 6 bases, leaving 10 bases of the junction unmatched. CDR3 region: CASRPWTSGDGEQYF. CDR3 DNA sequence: TGTGCCAGCAGACCGTGGACTAGCGGGGATGGAGAGCAGTACTTC.

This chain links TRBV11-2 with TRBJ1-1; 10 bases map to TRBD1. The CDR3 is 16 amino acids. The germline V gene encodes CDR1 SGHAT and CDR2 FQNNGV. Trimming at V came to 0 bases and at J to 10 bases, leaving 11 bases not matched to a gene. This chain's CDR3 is CASSLDPGQGGFGAFF. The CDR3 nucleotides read TGTGCCAGCAGCTTAGATCCTGGACAGGGGGGTTTTGGAGCTTTCTTT.